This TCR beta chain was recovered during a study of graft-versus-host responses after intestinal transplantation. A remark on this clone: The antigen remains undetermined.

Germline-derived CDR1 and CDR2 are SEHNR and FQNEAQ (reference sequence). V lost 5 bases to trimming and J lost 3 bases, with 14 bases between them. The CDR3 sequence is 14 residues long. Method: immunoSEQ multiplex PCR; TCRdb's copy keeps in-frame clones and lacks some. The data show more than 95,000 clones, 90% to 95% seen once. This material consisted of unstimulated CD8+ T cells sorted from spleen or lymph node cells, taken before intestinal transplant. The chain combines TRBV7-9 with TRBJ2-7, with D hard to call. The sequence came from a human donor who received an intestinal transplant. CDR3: CASSPSTGSYEQYF. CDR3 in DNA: TGTGCCAGCAGCCCTAGTACCGGTAGCTACGAGCAGTACTTC.